This TCR beta chain was obtained from a study of shared clonotypes between healthy human individuals (dated by TCRdb to about 2020). About the study as a whole: A few men and a couple of women, aged 18 to 49 years, made up the cohort. To increase sequencing depth and limit assay-specific biases, TCR repertoire library preparation and sequencing were carried out by different laboratories using diverse techniques. For each donor, CD4 naive and CD4 memory were each run on three plates, CD8 naive on two plates, and CD8 memory on one plate. Each donor's leukapheresis produced roughly between roughly 0.85 and 10 billion PBMCs. To estimate repertoire size and how much clonotypes are shared between individuals, the study performed deep sequencing of blood TCR repertoires from 4 to 6 healthy adults. On the study overall, not on this receptor specifically: Larger estimated clonotype richness was generally found for naive subsets than for memory subsets. Because the study included a small number of donors, the genetic and exposure-history diversity represented was limited. Higher generation probabilities were observed for clonotypes shared by all four sorted-subset donors than for non-shared clonotypes. Pairwise subsampling indicated that sequencing depth was expected to affect the degree of clonotype sharing among donors. Sampling was restricted to blood, and TCR repertoires in tissue are likely to differ from TCR repertoires in blood. Around 5.4% of naive CD4, 3.5% of naive CD8, 2.3% of memory CD4, and around 0.42% of memory CD8 clonotypes were shared across a handful of donors. Rarefaction of sorted-subset datasets indicated incomplete sequencing despite the large sequencing depth.

A few counts support this clone. There is no known antigen for this receptor. No base qualities exist here, and no much larger clone lies one base off it. The donors were healthy, HIV-negative adults who had no recently reported acute infections or vaccinations. All donors were Caucasian adults living in Nashville, Tennessee, USA. CD4+ T cells were enriched through magnetic negative selection, after which naive cells were positively selected on CD45RA and the remaining negative fraction served as the memory subset. Blood was collected by leukapheresis, and PBMCs were isolated by Ficoll-Histopaque density gradient centrifugation and then cryopreserved in liquid nitrogen vapor phase. Analytical flow cytometry was used to check the purity and quantity of every magnetically sorted T cell population. Each sorted fraction had its genomic DNA isolated and then quantified by UV absorbance on a Nanodrop 2000c.

Its CDR3 holds 16 amino acids, cysteine through phenylalanine. Only CDR3 DNA is held: 48 bases, read in frame from base 1. For CDR1 and CDR2, the germline V gene lists SNHLY and FYNNEI. From V the trimming removes 2 bases and from J it removes 6 bases, while the gene matches leave 10 bases of the junction unaccounted for. Using the deep immunoSEQ assay, multiplex PCR amplified TCR CDR3 regions from genomic DNA. For each cell subset, the extracted genomic DNA was distributed evenly across all wells of several immunoSEQ 96-well plates, and each plate served as one replicate. For sorted subsets, approximately 210 ng genomic DNA, equal to 30,000 to 35,000 T cell genomes, was loaded into each replicate PCR. Purified libraries were measured with a Qubit 3.0 fluorometer, size-checked on a Bioanalyzer 2100, and measured again with the KAPA Library Quantification kit. A separate single-read 150-cycle Illumina NextSeq 550 flow cell was used to sequence each immunoSEQ 96-well plate. Turning to the authors' computational methods: The immunoSEQ output contained only junctional sequences without quality scores, so filtering could not match that applied to full-length reads. To assign V/J genes and CDR3, sequences were annotated against IMGT germline references using PyIR, a Python wrapper for IgBLAST v1.9. Reads with weak V/J assignments (E-value above 1e-6), missing CDR3, stop codons, out-of-frame junctions, or ambiguous translated residues were removed. V3J clonotypes were defined by identical inferred V gene, J gene, and CDR3 amino acid sequence. Percentage overlap between repertoires was computed as shared unique clonotypes divided by the size of the smaller repertoire. Three approaches were used to assess repertoire richness: RTK rarefaction, the Chao1 estimator, and Recon v2.1 estimates of unobserved clonotypes. Generation probabilities for all TCRbeta clonotypes obtained by the gDNA method from a few donors were computed using OLGA. TCRdb retrieved this table from immuneACCESS and kept in-frame rearrangements only. Not all clones are present; in checked studies, unresolved V genes account for under half, and no reason is known for the remainder. From that table come the V and J calls and clone size; the DNA was used to work out D and trimming. Here the sample has 700,000 or so clones; about three quarters occur a single time. Approximately 1.8% of the sample lies in the top ten.

Sequencing was performed on memory CD4+ T cells sorted from blood. The sample's cell subset or site label is to be understood as: CD45RA-negative fraction. The chain uses TRBV2 and TRBJ2-7; 10 central nucleotides agree with TRBD2. The sequence was obtained from a woman under 40 in good health. The nucleotide sequence is TGTGCCAGCAGTGAACAGCTAGCGGGAGTAAAAGTCGAGCAGTACTTC. It specifies CASSEQLAGVKVEQYF.